A selection of T cell receptor beta chains follows, all from one sample in a study of cytomegalovirus exposure and HLA in healthy donors. Sequenced by immunoSEQ multiplex PCR; TCRdb stores in-frame clones only, minus some. The sample gives 85,000 to 100,000 clones, around 80% of which show up once; approximately 0.83% is in the top ten. Sequencing used PBMCs. The receptors were sampled from a woman aged 60 to 75 in good health and CMV-seronegative. CDR3s include the opening cysteine and the closing phenylalanine or tryptophan. A D gene is named only where the DNA matches it firmly. Clone size is given for some rows only: seen once, a few or many times, or a class if the clone is expanded.

V gene: TRBV18
J gene: TRBJ2-7
clone size: .
D gene: TRBD1
CDR3 protein: CASSPRMLGGTGISGFYEQYF
CDR3 DNA: TGTGCCAGCTCACCACGGATGCTTGGGGGGACAGGTATAAGTGGGTTCTACGAGCAGTACTTC

V gene: TRBV7-9
J gene: TRBJ2-2
clone size: .
D gene: TRBD1
CDR3 protein: CASSLGGSQGATGELFF
CDR3 DNA: TGTGCCAGCAGCTTAGGCGGAAGCCAGGGGGCCACCGGGGAGCTGTTTTTT

V gene: TRBV5-1
J gene: TRBJ1-2
clone size: once
D gene: TRBD1
CDR3 protein: CASSLSDRPFYGYTF
CDR3 DNA: TGCGCCAGCAGCTTGTCGGACAGGCCCTTCTATGGCTACACCTTC

V gene: TRBV6-5
J gene: TRBJ1-5
clone size: .
D gene: .
CDR3 protein: CASRETRGEPQHF
CDR3 DNA: TGTGCCAGCAGGGAGACCCGCGGTGAACCCCAGCATTTT

V gene: TRBV28
J gene: TRBJ2-1
clone size: few
D gene: .
CDR3 protein: CASRGLANYEQFF
CDR3 DNA: TGTGCCAGCAGGGGCCTAGCGAACTATGAGCAGTTCTTC

V gene: TRBV4-3
J gene: TRBJ2-7
clone size: .
D gene: TRBD2
CDR3 protein: CASSQVVTSGNEQYF
CDR3 DNA: TGCGCCAGCAGCCAAGTCGTGACTAGCGGGAACGAGCAGTACTTC

V gene: TRBV19
J gene: TRBJ1-2
clone size: .
D gene: .
CDR3 protein: CASLGQRYYGYTF
CDR3 DNA: TGTGCCAGTCTGGGTCAGAGGTACTATGGCTACACCTTC

V gene: TRBV5-1
J gene: TRBJ2-2
clone size: .
D gene: .
CDR3 protein: CASSFPGVSGELFF
CDR3 DNA: TGCGCCAGCAGCTTCCCAGGGGTGTCCGGGGAGCTGTTTTTT

V gene: TRBV18
J gene: TRBJ1-2
clone size: .
D gene: .
CDR3 protein: CASSPQDRYGYTF
CDR3 DNA: TGTGCCAGCTCACCTCAGGATCGCTATGGCTACACCTTC

V gene: TRBV6-5
J gene: TRBJ2-5
clone size: .
D gene: TRBD1
CDR3 protein: CASSYDRGGETQYF
CDR3 DNA: TGTGCCAGCAGTTACGACAGGGGTGGAGAGACCCAGTACTTC

V gene: TRBV7-9
J gene: TRBJ2-3
clone size: .
D gene: .
CDR3 protein: CASSLQGDTQYF
CDR3 DNA: TGTGCCAGCAGCTTACAGGGAGATACGCAGTATTTT

V gene: TRBV27
J gene: TRBJ2-7
clone size: .
D gene: TRBD2
CDR3 protein: CASSFKRGGDEQYF
CDR3 DNA: TGTGCCAGCAGTTTTAAGCGGGGGGGCGACGAGCAGTACTTC

V gene: TRBV5-4
J gene: TRBJ1-1
clone size: .
D gene: .
CDR3 protein: CASTAGRNTEAFF
CDR3 DNA: TGTGCCAGCACCGCCGGGAGGAACACTGAAGCTTTCTTT

V gene: TRBV13
J gene: TRBJ2-7
clone size: .
D gene: TRBD1
CDR3 protein: CASSSGDRAYEQYF
CDR3 DNA: TGTGCCAGCAGCTCAGGGGACAGGGCCTACGAGCAGTACTTC

V gene: TRBV7-9
J gene: TRBJ2-7
clone size: .
D gene: .
CDR3 protein: CASGDSYEQYF
CDR3 DNA: TGTGCCAGCGGCGACAGCTACGAGCAGTACTTC

V gene: TRBV2
J gene: TRBJ1-2
clone size: .
D gene: TRBD1
CDR3 protein: CASRIGRGNGYTF
CDR3 DNA: TGTGCCAGCAGGATTGGCAGGGGGAATGGCTACACCTTC

V gene: TRBV5-1
J gene: TRBJ2-7
clone size: few
D gene: TRBD1
CDR3 protein: CASSRGQGWSYEQYF
CDR3 DNA: TGCGCCAGCAGCCGGGGACAGGGATGGTCCTACGAGCAGTACTTC

V gene: TRBV6-6
J gene: TRBJ2-2
clone size: .
D gene: .
CDR3 protein: CASTQYSTGELFF
CDR3 DNA: TGTGCCAGCACCCAATACTCCACCGGGGAGCTGTTTTTT

V gene: TRBV18
J gene: TRBJ2-3
clone size: .
D gene: .
CDR3 protein: CASSPPSSATDTQYF
CDR3 DNA: TGTGCCAGCTCACCACCGTCTAGCGCCACAGATACGCAGTATTTT

V gene: TRBV5-1
J gene: TRBJ1-1
clone size: .
D gene: .
CDR3 protein: CASSLVRDNTEAFF
CDR3 DNA: TGCGCCAGCAGCTTGGTTCGGGATAACACTGAAGCTTTCTTT

V gene: TRBV15
J gene: TRBJ2-6
clone size: .
D gene: .
CDR3 protein: CATSRGIGAPGANVLTF
CDR3 DNA: TGTGCCACCAGCAGAGGCATAGGGGCCCCTGGGGCCAACGTCCTGACTTTC

V gene: TRBV7-8
J gene: TRBJ1-2
clone size: once
D gene: .
CDR3 protein: CASSLEGSVGYTF
CDR3 DNA: TGTGCCAGCAGCTTAGAAGGCAGCGTCGGCTACACCTTC

V gene: TRBV15
J gene: TRBJ2-7
clone size: .
D gene: TRBD2
CDR3 protein: CATSTSGVFYEQYF
CDR3 DNA: TGTGCCACCAGCACTAGCGGGGTATTCTACGAGCAGTACTTC

V gene: TRBV2
J gene: TRBJ2-6
clone size: few
D gene: .
CDR3 protein: CASRANGANVLTF
CDR3 DNA: TGTGCCAGCAGAGCGAACGGGGCCAACGTCCTGACTTTC

V gene: TRBV7-2
J gene: TRBJ2-7
clone size: few
D gene: .
CDR3 protein: CASSLRLGSSYEQYF
CDR3 DNA: TGTGCCAGCAGCTTGAGACTAGGGAGCTCCTACGAGCAGTACTTC

V gene: TRBV30
J gene: TRBJ1-1
clone size: once
D gene: .
CDR3 protein: CAWRRNSEVNTEAFF
CDR3 DNA: TGTGCCTGGAGGCGAAACTCAGAGGTGAACACTGAAGCTTTCTTT

V gene: TRBV7-9
J gene: TRBJ1-2
clone size: .
D gene: .
CDR3 protein: CASSSQGWYGYTF
CDR3 DNA: TGTGCCAGCAGCTCACAGGGTTGGTATGGCTACACCTTC

V gene: TRBV2
J gene: TRBJ2-5
clone size: .
D gene: TRBD2
CDR3 protein: CASRETSGGARTQYF
CDR3 DNA: TGTGCCAGCAGGGAAACTAGCGGGGGGGCCAGGACCCAGTACTTC

V gene: TRBV6-5
J gene: TRBJ2-1
clone size: .
D gene: .
CDR3 protein: CASKFQGWDEQFF
CDR3 DNA: TGTGCCAGCAAATTCCAGGGGTGGGATGAGCAGTTCTTC

V gene: TRBV6-5
J gene: TRBJ2-7
clone size: .
D gene: TRBD1
CDR3 protein: CASSRTGDEQYF
CDR3 DNA: TGTGCCAGCAGCAGGACAGGTGACGAGCAGTACTTC

V gene: TRBV7-2
J gene: TRBJ1-3
clone size: few
D gene: .
CDR3 protein: CASSLGHGNTIYF
CDR3 DNA: TGTGCCAGCAGCTTAGGGCACGGAAACACCATATATTTT

V gene: TRBV10-3
J gene: TRBJ2-5
clone size: .
D gene: TRBD2
CDR3 protein: CAIGTSGQETQYF
CDR3 DNA: TGTGCCATAGGGACTAGCGGACAAGAGACCCAGTACTTC

V gene: TRBV7-2
J gene: TRBJ2-2
clone size: .
D gene: .
CDR3 protein: CASSLQVTNTGELFF
CDR3 DNA: TGTGCCAGCAGCTTACAGGTTACGAACACCGGGGAGCTGTTTTTT

V gene: TRBV11-2
J gene: TRBJ1-2
clone size: .
D gene: TRBD1
CDR3 protein: CASSQDRGYGYTF
CDR3 DNA: TGTGCCAGCAGCCAAGACAGGGGGTATGGCTACACCTTC

V gene: TRBV29-1
J gene: TRBJ2-3
clone size: .
D gene: TRBD2
CDR3 protein: CSVEGLAGPSTDTQYF
CDR3 DNA: TGCAGCGTTGAAGGACTAGCGGGGCCTAGCACAGATACGCAGTATTTT

V gene: TRBV2
J gene: TRBJ1-2
clone size: .
D gene: TRBD1
CDR3 protein: CAGRTGANYGYTF
CDR3 DNA: TGTGCCGGGCGGACAGGAGCTAACTATGGCTACACCTTC

V gene: TRBV5-6
J gene: TRBJ2-7
clone size: .
D gene: .
CDR3 protein: CASSLSGLFYEQYF
CDR3 DNA: TGTGCCAGCAGCCTAAGCGGCCTTTTCTACGAGCAGTACTTC

V gene: TRBV7-8
J gene: TRBJ1-5
clone size: .
D gene: .
CDR3 protein: CASSSQGRRNQPQHF
CDR3 DNA: TGTGCCAGCAGCTCCCAGGGGCGACGCAATCAGCCCCAGCATTTT

V gene: TRBV15
J gene: TRBJ2-3
clone size: .
D gene: .
CDR3 protein: CATRGLRADTQYF
CDR3 DNA: TGTGCCACCAGGGGCCTGCGGGCGGATACGCAGTATTTT

V gene: TRBV2
J gene: TRBJ1-1
clone size: .
D gene: TRBD1
CDR3 protein: CASSSIRDREAFF
CDR3 DNA: TGTGCCAGCAGTTCAATCCGGGACAGGGAAGCTTTCTTT

V gene: TRBV5-4
J gene: TRBJ2-5
clone size: .
D gene: .
CDR3 protein: CASSQEFGTQETQYF
CDR3 DNA: TGTGCCAGCAGCCAAGAGTTTGGGACACAAGAGACCCAGTACTTC

V gene: TRBV9
J gene: TRBJ1-2
clone size: .
D gene: TRBD1
CDR3 protein: CASSVQYRGDGYTF
CDR3 DNA: TGTGCCAGCAGCGTACAATACAGGGGGGATGGCTACACCTTC

V gene: TRBV4-3
J gene: TRBJ1-6
clone size: .
D gene: .
CDR3 protein: CASSQVAGANSPLHF
CDR3 DNA: TGCGCCAGCAGCCAAGTTGCAGGGGCCAATTCACCCCTCCACTTT

V gene: TRBV19
J gene: TRBJ1-1
clone size: .
D gene: .
CDR3 protein: CASSTLRGVRTEAFF
CDR3 DNA: TGTGCCAGTAGTACCCTACGGGGTGTTCGGACTGAAGCTTTCTTT

V gene: TRBV18
J gene: TRBJ2-3
clone size: .
D gene: TRBD1
CDR3 protein: CASSPPIGQAADTQYF
CDR3 DNA: TGTGCCAGCTCACCACCAATTGGACAGGCAGCAGATACGCAGTATTTT

V gene: TRBV6-5
J gene: TRBJ1-5
clone size: .
D gene: TRBD1
CDR3 protein: CASRPGQLNQPQHF
CDR3 DNA: TGTGCCAGCAGGCCGGGACAGCTTAATCAGCCCCAGCATTTT

V gene: TRBV9
J gene: TRBJ2-5
clone size: .
D gene: .
CDR3 protein: CASSLRSDQETQYF
CDR3 DNA: TGTGCCAGCAGCCTCAGATCTGATCAAGAGACCCAGTACTTC

V gene: TRBV5-6
J gene: TRBJ2-1
clone size: .
D gene: TRBD2
CDR3 protein: CASSLAPSGNNEQFF
CDR3 DNA: TGTGCCAGCAGCTTGGCCCCTAGCGGGAACAATGAGCAGTTCTTC

V gene: TRBV29-1
J gene: TRBJ2-5
clone size: .
D gene: .
CDR3 protein: CSGGGFRETQYF
CDR3 DNA: TGCAGCGGTGGGGGGTTCAGGGAGACCCAGTACTTC

V gene: TRBV7-9
J gene: TRBJ2-5
clone size: .
D gene: .
CDR3 protein: CASIGGLVRFVETQYF
CDR3 DNA: TGTGCCAGCATCGGGGGGCTCGTCCGGTTTGTGGAGACCCAGTACTTC

V gene: TRBV5-1
J gene: TRBJ2-3
clone size: .
D gene: .
CDR3 protein: CASSLLGRTDTQYF
CDR3 DNA: TGCGCCAGCAGCTTGCTAGGTCGCACAGATACGCAGTATTTT

V gene: TRBV5-4
J gene: TRBJ2-7
clone size: few
D gene: TRBD1
CDR3 protein: CASSAKTGGSYEQYF
CDR3 DNA: TGTGCCAGCAGTGCTAAGACAGGGGGATCCTACGAGCAGTACTTC

V gene: TRBV5-1
J gene: TRBJ2-5
clone size: few
D gene: TRBD2
CDR3 protein: CASSLAGTRQETQYF
CDR3 DNA: TGCGCCAGCAGCTTGGCCGGGACTAGGCAAGAGACCCAGTACTTC

V gene: TRBV4-3
J gene: TRBJ1-1
clone size: .
D gene: TRBD1
CDR3 protein: CASSQESGQATEAFF
CDR3 DNA: TGCGCCAGCAGCCAAGAATCCGGACAGGCCACCGAAGCTTTCTTT

V gene: TRBV7-2
J gene: TRBJ1-1
clone size: .
D gene: .
CDR3 protein: CASSLFLRDTEAFF
CDR3 DNA: TGTGCCAGCAGCTTATTTTTGAGGGACACTGAAGCTTTCTTT